The source of this T cell receptor beta chain is a study of monozygotic twins with inflammatory bowel disease. TCRdb reprocessed the 5' RACE reads; each CDR3 protein has one entry and no DNA is given. The data show roughly 200,000 distinct CDR3 sequences, and the top ten clones hold less than 2%. The sequencing input was blood. The receptors were gathered from a human donor with ulcerative colitis or Crohn's disease, or a healthy co-twin of an affected twin (not recorded which).

The chain employs TRBV20-1 and TRBJ2-2; TCRdb selects TRBD2, and the lack of DNA leaves this call unchecked. This CDR3 region has 16 residues. Germline V gives CDR1 DFQATT, CDR2 SNEGSKA (reference sequence). This chain's CDR3 is CSARAAGGPNTGELFF.